This entry features one T cell receptor (beta chain) sequence. What it recognizes is unknown. The record originates from a study of shared clonotypes between healthy human individuals. Study-wide results and caveats: Naive subsets, compared against memory subsets, generally had larger estimated richness values.

Sequenced by immunoSEQ multiplex PCR; TCRdb stores in-frame clones only, minus some. The sample has about 2.4 million clones; roughly 93% are singletons. The germline V gene has CDR1 SNHLY and CDR2 FYNNEI. The CDR3 extends over 15 amino acids. V was clipped by 6 bases and J by 3 bases; unmatched bases: 7. This receptor was taken from a man in his late teens or twenties in good health. Some clones in this sample may be carry-over from other donors' samples. Sequenced input: naive CD4+ T cells from PBMCs. The subset denotes: CD45RA+ positively selected. V and J are TRBV2 and TRBJ2-2; TRBD1 agrees at 7 bases. CDR3 sequence: CASSESGTDTGELFF. For the CDR3, the DNA is TGTGCCAGCAGCGAATCCGGGACAGACACCGGGGAGCTGTTTTTT.